This TCR beta chain was observed in a study of identifying expanded T cells in peripheral blood. General study findings and limits: Technical replicates showed about 1.2 changed clones; roughly two weeks approximately 15; four weeks 19.

A note on this clone: Its antigen is currently unknown.

Using immunoSEQ multiplex PCR, the repertoire was profiled, and TCRdb retains in-frame clones only, with some absent. The sample has roughly 100,000 clones, approximately 90% seen once; the top ten hold over 12%. Trimming cost V 4 bases and J 3 bases, with 13 bases left between them. This CDR3 comprises 14 residues. The specimen sequenced was blood. The TCR was taken from a person between 18 and 75 years old in good health. This chain links TRBV23-1 with TRBJ2-7; no reliable D call. TRBV23-1 is annotated as an ORF whose role is uncertain. The chain's CDR3 is CASSRHGRIYEQYF. CDR3 in DNA: TGCGCCAGCAGTCGCCATGGACGGATCTACGAGCAGTACTTC.